This T cell receptor (beta chain) was obtained from a study of blood T cell repertoires in COVID-19. On the study more broadly: Both acute and convalescent COVID-19 samples were obtained from the United States, Italy and Spain. PBMCs, B-cell-depleted T cells, or T cells were the source of the cDNA or gDNA that made up the material.

As handled by the study authors: Amplified reference gene primers provided the basis for estimating nucleated cell counts. Using immunoSEQ multiplex PCR, the repertoire was profiled, and TCRdb retains in-frame clones only, with some absent. That table furnishes V, J and clone size, whereas the DNA furnished D and trimming. Altogether a few hundred thousand clones are present, approximately 85% being singletons, with the ten largest covering approximately 7.9%. Unmatched junction bases numbered 6, after V lost 7 bases and J lost 4 bases. CDR3 size: 13 residues. Germline V lookup: CDR1 MNHEY, CDR2 SVGAGI.

The V call is TRBV6-5, the J call TRBJ1-2, with 7 nucleotides matching TRBD1. Specimen: peripheral blood. The receptor was derived from a human donor in a cohort sampled during active COVID-19. The CDR3 spells CASTPRQGYGYTF. Written as DNA, the CDR3 is TGTGCCAGCACACCACGACAGGGCTATGGCTACACCTTC.